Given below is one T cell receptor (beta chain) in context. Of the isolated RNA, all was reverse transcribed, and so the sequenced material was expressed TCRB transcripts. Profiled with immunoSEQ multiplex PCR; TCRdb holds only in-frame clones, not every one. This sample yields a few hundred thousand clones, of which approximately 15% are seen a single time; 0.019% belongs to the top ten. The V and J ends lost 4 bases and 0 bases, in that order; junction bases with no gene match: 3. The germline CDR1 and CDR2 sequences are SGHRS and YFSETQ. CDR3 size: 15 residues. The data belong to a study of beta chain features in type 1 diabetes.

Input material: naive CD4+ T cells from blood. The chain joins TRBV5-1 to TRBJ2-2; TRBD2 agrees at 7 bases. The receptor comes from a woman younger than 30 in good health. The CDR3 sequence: CASSRSGTNTGELFF. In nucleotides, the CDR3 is TGCGCCAGCAGCCGGAGCGGGACGAACACCGGGGAGCTGTTTTTT.